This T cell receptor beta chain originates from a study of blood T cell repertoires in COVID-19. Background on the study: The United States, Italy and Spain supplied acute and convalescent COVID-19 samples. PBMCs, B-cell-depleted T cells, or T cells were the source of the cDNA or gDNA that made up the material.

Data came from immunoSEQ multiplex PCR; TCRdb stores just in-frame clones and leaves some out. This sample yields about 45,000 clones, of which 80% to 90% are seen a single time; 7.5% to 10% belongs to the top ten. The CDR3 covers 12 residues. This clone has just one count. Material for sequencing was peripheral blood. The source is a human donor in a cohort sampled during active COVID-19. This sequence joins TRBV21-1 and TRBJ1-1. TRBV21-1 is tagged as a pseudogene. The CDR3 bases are TGTGCCAGCAGCTGGGGGGGGCCTGAAGCTTTCTTT. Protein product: CASSWGGPEAFF.